Listed here is a single T cell receptor (beta chain). Its antigen remains unidentified. Using immunoSEQ multiplex PCR, the repertoire was profiled, and TCRdb retains in-frame clones only, with some absent. This sample yields around 14,000 clones, of which roughly 80% are seen a single time; around 4.7% belongs to the top ten. This sample is part of a study of early stage breast cancer tumors. Study at large: About 80% of the 16 invasive tumors were ER+, PR+ and HER2-. Invasive lobular carcinomas made up about 30% of the 12 ER+/PR+/HER2- tumors. Whole-study findings and limits: In about 85% of the 16 patients, blood comparison separated tumor from normal breast.

In germline, CDR1 is MNHNS, CDR2 SASEGT. This CDR3 has 15 amino acids. Trimming cost V 1 base and J 5 bases, with 13 bases left between them. The sequencing input was normal breast tissue next to the tumor. V usage is TRBV6-1 and J usage is TRBJ2-3; D remains ambiguous. The sequence was collected from a person aged 25 to 39 with breast cancer. This CDR3 is CASSEGAVPEDTQYF. In DNA form, the CDR3 reads TGTGCCAGCAGTGAAGGCGCGGTACCAGAAGATACGCAGTATTTT.